This paragraph reports one T cell receptor beta chain. Only one count was recorded for this clone. No cognate antigen has been identified for it. Within one base of it there is no much larger clone, and no base qualities were kept. This sample is drawn from a study of shared clonotypes between healthy human individuals (dated by TCRdb to the early 2020s). The study in broad terms: The cohort included three men and a couple of women between 18 and 49 years of age. For each donor, CD4 naive and CD4 memory were each run on three plates, CD8 naive on two plates, and CD8 memory on one plate. Between about 0.94 and 8.9 billion PBMCs per donor were obtained by leukapheresis. To increase sequencing depth and limit assay-specific biases, different laboratories used diverse techniques to prepare libraries and sequence TCR repertoires. Blood TCR repertoires of 5 or 6 healthy adults were deeply sequenced to estimate repertoire size and the extent of clonotype sharing between individuals.

TCR CDR3 regions were amplified from genomic DNA by multiplex PCR using the deep immunoSEQ assay. Genomic DNA extracted from each cell subset was distributed evenly over all wells of several immunoSEQ 96-well plates, and each plate served as one replicate. For sorted subsets, about 200 ng genomic DNA, equal to about 30,000 T cell genomes, was loaded into each replicate PCR. Purified libraries were quantified with a Qubit 3.0 fluorometer, sized on a Bioanalyzer 2100, and re-quantified with the KAPA Library Quantification kit. Every immunoSEQ 96-well plate was sequenced on a separate single-read 150-cycle Illumina NextSeq 550 flow cell. Processing in the source paper ran as follows. Because only junctional sequences without quality scores were contained in the immunoSEQ output, filtering matching that applied to full-length reads could not be performed. To assign V/J genes and CDR3, sequences were annotated using PyIR, a Python wrapper for IgBLAST v1.9, with IMGT germline references. Reads were removed for weak V/J assignments (E-value above 1e-6), missing CDR3, stop codons, out-of-frame junctions, or ambiguous translated residues. V3J clonotypes were defined as sequences sharing the same inferred V gene, J gene, and CDR3 amino acid sequence. To compute the percentage overlap between repertoires, the number of shared unique clonotypes was divided by the size of the smaller repertoire. Repertoire richness was assessed with RTK rarefaction, the Chao1 estimator, and Recon v2.1 estimates of unobserved clonotypes. Generation probabilities were computed with OLGA for all TCRbeta clonotypes obtained by the gDNA method from four donors. TCRdb provides this immuneACCESS table in a form limited to in-frame rearrangements. Some clones are lacking; in checked studies, under half of them reflect an unresolved V gene, and why the rest are absent is not known. The DNA gave D and trimming, while V, J and clone size come from that table. The sample table records 550,000 to 850,000 clones; around 77% of these occur just once. Approximately 2% of the sample lies in the top ten.

The study at large found these results: Sampling was limited to blood, and TCR repertoires in tissue likely differ from TCR repertoires in blood. Across a few donors, 4.5% to 6.5% of naive CD4, 3% to 3.5% of naive CD8, 2.3% of memory CD4, and approximately 0.4% of memory CD8 clonotypes were shared. Estimated clonotype richness was generally larger for naive than for memory subsets. Compared with non-shared clonotypes, clonotypes shared by all four sorted-subset donors had higher generation probabilities. Incomplete sequencing was indicated by rarefaction of sorted-subset datasets, despite the large sequencing depth. Pairwise subsampling indicated that sequencing depth was expected to affect the degree of clonotype sharing among donors. The small number of donors limited the genetic and exposure-history diversity represented.

The donors were healthy, HIV-negative adults with no recently reported acute infections or vaccinations. Only Caucasian adults living in Nashville, Tennessee, USA were represented among the donors. CD4+ T cells were enriched through magnetic negative selection, after which naive cells were positively selected on CD45RA and the remaining negative fraction served as the memory subset. After blood collection by leukapheresis, PBMCs were isolated using Ficoll-Histopaque density gradient centrifugation and then cryopreserved in the vapor phase of liquid nitrogen. Purity and quantity of every magnetically sorted T cell population were checked by analytical flow cytometry. Each sorted fraction had its genomic DNA isolated and then quantified by UV absorbance on a Nanodrop 2000c. V sheds 2 bases and J sheds 6 bases, leaving 14 bases between their ends. From the germline V gene, CDR1 is MNHEY and CDR2 is SVGAGI. Including the terminal cysteine and phenylalanine, the CDR3 comprises 14 residues. The retained sequence is limited to the CDR3, 42 bases, with the frame set at the first base.

The rearranged segments are TRBV6-5 and TRBJ2-7, with the D call perhaps TRBD1 or TRBD2, each one matching 5 bases. The source material was memory CD4+ T cells sorted from blood. Sample cell subset or site, as interpreted from the label and publication: CD45RA-negative fraction. This TCR derives from a woman aged 25-40 years in good health. The DNA is TGTGCCAGCAGTTACCGGGACGTCGGACCCGAGCAGTACTTC. Its protein is CASSYRDVGPEQYF.